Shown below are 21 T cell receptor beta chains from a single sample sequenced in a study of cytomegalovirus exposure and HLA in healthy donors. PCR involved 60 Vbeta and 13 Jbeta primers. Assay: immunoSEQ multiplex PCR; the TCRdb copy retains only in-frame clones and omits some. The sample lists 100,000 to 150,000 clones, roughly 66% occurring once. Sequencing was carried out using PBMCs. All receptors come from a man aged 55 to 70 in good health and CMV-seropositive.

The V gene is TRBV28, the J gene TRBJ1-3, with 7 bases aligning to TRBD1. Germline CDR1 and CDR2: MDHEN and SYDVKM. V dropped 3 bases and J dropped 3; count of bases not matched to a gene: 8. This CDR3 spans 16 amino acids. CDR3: CASSLPQGGGGNTIYF. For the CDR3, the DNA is TGTGCCAGCAGTTTGCCTCAGGGGGGAGGTGGAAACACCATATATTTT.

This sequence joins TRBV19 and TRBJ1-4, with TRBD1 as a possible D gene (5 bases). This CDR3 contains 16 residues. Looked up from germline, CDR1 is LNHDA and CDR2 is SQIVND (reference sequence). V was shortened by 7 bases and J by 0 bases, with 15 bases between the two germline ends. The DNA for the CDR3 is TGTGCCAGTAAAAGGGGCAGTGACCCAACTAATGAAAAACTGTTTTTT. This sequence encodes CASKRGSDPTNEKLFF.

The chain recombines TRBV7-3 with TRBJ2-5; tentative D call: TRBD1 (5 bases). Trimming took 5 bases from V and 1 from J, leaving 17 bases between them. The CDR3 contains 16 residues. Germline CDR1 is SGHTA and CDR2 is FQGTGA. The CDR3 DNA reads TGTGCCAGCAGCATTTCGGAAGGCAGGGCCCAAGAGACCCAGTACTTC. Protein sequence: CASSISEGRAQETQYF.

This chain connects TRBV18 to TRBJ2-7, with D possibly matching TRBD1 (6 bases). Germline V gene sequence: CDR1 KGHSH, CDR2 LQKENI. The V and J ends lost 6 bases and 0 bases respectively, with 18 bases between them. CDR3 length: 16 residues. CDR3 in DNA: TGTGCCAGCTCGGAAGGGACAAGTTTTAGCTCCTACGAGCAGTACTTC. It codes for CASSEGTSFSSYEQYF.

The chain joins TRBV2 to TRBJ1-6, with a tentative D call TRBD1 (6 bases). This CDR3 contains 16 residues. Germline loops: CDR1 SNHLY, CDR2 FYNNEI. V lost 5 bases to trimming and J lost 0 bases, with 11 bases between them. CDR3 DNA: TGTGCCAGCAGTACAGGGATGAGCTCCTATAATTCACCCCTCCACTTT. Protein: CASSTGMSSYNSPLHF.

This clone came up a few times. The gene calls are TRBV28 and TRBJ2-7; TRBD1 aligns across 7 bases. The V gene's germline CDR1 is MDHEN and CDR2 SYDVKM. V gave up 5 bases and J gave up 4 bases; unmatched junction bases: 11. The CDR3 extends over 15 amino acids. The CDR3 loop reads CASSKGQPFAYEQYF. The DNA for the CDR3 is TGTGCCAGCAGTAAGGGACAGCCCTTCGCGTACGAGCAGTACTTC.

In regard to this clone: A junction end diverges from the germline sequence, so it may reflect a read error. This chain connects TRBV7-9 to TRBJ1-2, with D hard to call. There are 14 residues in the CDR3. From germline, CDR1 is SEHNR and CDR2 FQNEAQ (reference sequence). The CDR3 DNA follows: TGTTCCAGCAGCTTAGGGCGGATCGACTATGGCTACACCTTC. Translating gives CSSSLGRIDYGYTF.

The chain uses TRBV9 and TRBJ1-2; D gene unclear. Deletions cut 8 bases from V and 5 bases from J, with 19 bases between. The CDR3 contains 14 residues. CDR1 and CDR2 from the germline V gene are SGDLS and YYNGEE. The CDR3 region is CASSSQAFRYGYTF. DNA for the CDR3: TGTGCCAGTTCATCCCAGGCGTTTAGGTATGGCTACACCTTC.

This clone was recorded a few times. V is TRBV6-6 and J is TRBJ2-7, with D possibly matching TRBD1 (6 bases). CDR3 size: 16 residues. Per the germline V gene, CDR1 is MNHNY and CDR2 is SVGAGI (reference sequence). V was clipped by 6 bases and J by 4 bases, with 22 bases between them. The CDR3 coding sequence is TGTGCCAGCAGCAGTGTGGGGACACCGACTGGGTACGAGCAGTACTTC. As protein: CASSSVGTPTGYEQYF.

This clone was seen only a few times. CDR3: CASTYTGELFF. CDR3 bases: TGTGCCAGCACCTACACCGGGGAGCTGTTTTTT. This chain links TRBV28 with TRBJ2-2, with D unresolved. The V gene's germline CDR1 is MDHEN and CDR2 SYDVKM. This CDR3 is 11 amino acids long. Between the trimmed V and J ends, which lost 7 bases and 3 bases, there was a span of 3 bases.

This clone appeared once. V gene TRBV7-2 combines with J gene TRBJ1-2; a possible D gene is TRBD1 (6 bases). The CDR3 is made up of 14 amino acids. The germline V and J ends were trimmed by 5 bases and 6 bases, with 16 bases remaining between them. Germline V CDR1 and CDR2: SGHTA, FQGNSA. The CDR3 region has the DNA TGTGCCAGCAGCGCCGATCCGACAGGCAATGGCTACACCTTC. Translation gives CASSADPTGNGYTF.

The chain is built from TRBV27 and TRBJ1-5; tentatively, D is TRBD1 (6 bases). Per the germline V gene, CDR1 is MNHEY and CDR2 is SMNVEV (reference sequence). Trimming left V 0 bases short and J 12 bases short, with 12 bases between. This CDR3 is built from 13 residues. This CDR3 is CASSLSRGRYQHF. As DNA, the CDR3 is TGTGCCAGCAGTTTATCCAGGGGAAGGTACCAGCATTTT.

The CDR3 loop is CASSSTGTGRQEQYF. The CDR3 DNA reads TGCGCCAGCAGCTCAACTGGGACAGGGCGACAGGAGCAGTACTTC. V gene TRBV5-1 combines with J gene TRBJ2-7; TRBD1 agrees at 9 bases. Trimming took 3 bases from V and 7 from J; bases not matched to a gene: 11. The CDR3 sequence is 15 residues long. CDR1 SGHRS and CDR2 YFSETQ come from the germline V gene.

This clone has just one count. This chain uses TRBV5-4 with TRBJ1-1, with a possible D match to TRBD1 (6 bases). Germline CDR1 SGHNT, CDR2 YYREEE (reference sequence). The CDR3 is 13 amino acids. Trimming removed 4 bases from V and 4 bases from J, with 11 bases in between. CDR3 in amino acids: CASSQDRLTEAFF. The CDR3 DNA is TGTGCCAGCAGCCAGGACAGACTCACTGAAGCTTTCTTT.

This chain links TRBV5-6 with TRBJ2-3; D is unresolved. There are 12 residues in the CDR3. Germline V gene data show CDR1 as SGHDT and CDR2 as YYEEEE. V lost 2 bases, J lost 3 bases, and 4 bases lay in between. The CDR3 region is CASSFGTDTQYF. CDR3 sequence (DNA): TGTGCCAGCAGCTTCGGGACAGATACGCAGTATTTT.

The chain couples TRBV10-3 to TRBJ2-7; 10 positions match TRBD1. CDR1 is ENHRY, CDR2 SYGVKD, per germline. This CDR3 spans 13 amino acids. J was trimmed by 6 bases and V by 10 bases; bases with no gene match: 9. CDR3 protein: CATTLGQGREQYF. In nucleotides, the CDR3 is TGTGCCACCACATTGGGACAGGGGCGCGAGCAGTACTTC.

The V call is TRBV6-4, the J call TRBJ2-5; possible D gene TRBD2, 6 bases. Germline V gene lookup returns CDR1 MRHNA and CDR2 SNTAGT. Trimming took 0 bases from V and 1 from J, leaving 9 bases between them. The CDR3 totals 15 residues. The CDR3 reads CASSDSGLPQETQYF. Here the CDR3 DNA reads TGTGCCAGCAGTGACTCCGGACTACCCCAAGAGACCCAGTACTTC.

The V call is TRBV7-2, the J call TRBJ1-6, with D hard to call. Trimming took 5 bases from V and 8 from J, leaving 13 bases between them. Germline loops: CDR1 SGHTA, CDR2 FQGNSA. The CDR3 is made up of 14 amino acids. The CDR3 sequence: CASSLGSMDSPLHF. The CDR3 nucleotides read TGTGCCAGCAGCCTCGGTAGCATGGATTCACCCCTCCACTTT.

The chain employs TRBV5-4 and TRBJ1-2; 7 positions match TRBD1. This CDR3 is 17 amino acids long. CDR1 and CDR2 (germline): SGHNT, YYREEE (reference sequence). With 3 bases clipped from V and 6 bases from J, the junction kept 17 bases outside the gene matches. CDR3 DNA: TGTGCCAGCAGCTCGGGCGGACAGGTTGGCCTTTTCGATGGCTACACCTTC. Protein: CASSSGGQVGLFDGYTF.

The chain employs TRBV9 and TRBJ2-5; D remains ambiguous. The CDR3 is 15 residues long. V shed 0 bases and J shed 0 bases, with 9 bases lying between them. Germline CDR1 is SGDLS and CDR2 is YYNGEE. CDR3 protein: CASSVGPQYQETQYF. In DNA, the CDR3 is TGTGCCAGCAGCGTAGGGCCCCAGTACCAAGAGACCCAGTACTTC.

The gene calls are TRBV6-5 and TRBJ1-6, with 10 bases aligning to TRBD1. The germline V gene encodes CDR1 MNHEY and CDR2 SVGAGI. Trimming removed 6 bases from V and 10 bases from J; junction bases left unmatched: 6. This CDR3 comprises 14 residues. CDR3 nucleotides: TGTGCCAGCAGCCCCCCGACAGGGGGCTCACCCCTCCACTTT. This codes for CASSPPTGGSPLHF.